The T cell receptor beta chain under discussion was sequenced for a study of Graves' ophthalmopathy and Graves' hyperthyroidism. V lost 0 bases to trimming and J lost 0 bases, with 9 bases between them. This CDR3 spans 15 amino acids. Germline V CDR1 and CDR2: DFQATT, SNEGSKA (reference sequence). This clonotype was seen repeatedly, ten times or more. CDR3 regions of TCR beta were amplified from RNA transcripts. The first-round RT-PCR employed HTBI primers together with the Qiagen OneStep RT-PCR kit. A multiplex PCR was then performed as the second round. In TCRdb, the multiplex PCR reads were re-called with MiXCR into one record per CDR3 protein. This sample carries about 370,000 distinct CDR3 sequences, roughly 18% of them seen once, and the ten largest clones take about 1.4%.

This chain connects TRBV20-1 to TRBJ1-5; no reliable D call. This TCR was sampled from a woman aged 18-29 years with Graves' ophthalmopathy. The sequenced sample consisted of peripheral blood. The CDR3 DNA follows: TGCAGTGCTAGAGATCCGGGCATTAGCAATCAGCCCCAGCATTTT. Translation gives CSARDPGISNQPQHF.